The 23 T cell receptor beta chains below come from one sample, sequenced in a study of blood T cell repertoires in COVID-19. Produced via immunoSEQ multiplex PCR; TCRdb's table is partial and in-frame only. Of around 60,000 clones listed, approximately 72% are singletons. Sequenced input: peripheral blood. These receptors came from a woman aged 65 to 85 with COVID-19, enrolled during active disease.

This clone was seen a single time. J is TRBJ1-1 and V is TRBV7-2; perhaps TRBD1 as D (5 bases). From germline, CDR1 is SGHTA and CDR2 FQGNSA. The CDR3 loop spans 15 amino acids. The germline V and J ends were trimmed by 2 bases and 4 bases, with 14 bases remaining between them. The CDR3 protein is CASSLQGWPGTEAFF. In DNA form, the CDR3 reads TGTGCCAGCAGCTTACAGGGATGGCCCGGCACTGAAGCTTTCTTT.

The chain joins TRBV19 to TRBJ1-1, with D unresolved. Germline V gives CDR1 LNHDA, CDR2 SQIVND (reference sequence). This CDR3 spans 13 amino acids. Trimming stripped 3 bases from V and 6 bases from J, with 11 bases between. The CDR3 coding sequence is TGTGCCAGTAGTATTCGGCAGGCCTCTGAAGCTTTCTTT. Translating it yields CASSIRQASEAFF.

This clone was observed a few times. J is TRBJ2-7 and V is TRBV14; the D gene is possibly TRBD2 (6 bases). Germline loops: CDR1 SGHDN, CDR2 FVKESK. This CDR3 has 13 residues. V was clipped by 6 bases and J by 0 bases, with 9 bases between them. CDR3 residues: CASRWRDSYEQYF. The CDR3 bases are TGTGCCAGCAGGTGGAGGGACTCCTACGAGCAGTACTTC.

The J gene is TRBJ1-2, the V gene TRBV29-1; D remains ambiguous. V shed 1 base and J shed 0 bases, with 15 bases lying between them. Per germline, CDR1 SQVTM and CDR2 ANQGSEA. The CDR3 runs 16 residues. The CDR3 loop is CSVEGDLQTSNYGYTF. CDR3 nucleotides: TGCAGCGTTGAAGGAGATCTACAGACCTCTAACTATGGCTACACCTTC. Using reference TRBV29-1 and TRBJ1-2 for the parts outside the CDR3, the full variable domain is SAVISQKPSRDICQRGTSLTIQCQVDSQVTMMFWYRQQPGQSLTLIATANQGSEATYESGFVIDKFPISRPNLTFSTLTVSNMSPEDSSIYLCSVEGDLQTSNYGYTFGSGTRLTVV.

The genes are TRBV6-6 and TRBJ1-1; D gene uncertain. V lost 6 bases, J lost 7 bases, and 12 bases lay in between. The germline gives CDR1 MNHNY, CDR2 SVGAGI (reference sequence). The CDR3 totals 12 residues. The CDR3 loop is CASSPGLNEAFF. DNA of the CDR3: TGTGCCAGCAGCCCAGGACTTAATGAAGCTTTCTTT.

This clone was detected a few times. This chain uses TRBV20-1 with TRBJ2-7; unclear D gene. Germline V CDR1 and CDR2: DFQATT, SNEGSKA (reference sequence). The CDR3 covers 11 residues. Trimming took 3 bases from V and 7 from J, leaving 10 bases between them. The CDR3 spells CSASASREQYF. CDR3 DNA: TGCAGTGCTAGTGCTAGTCGAGAGCAGTACTTC.

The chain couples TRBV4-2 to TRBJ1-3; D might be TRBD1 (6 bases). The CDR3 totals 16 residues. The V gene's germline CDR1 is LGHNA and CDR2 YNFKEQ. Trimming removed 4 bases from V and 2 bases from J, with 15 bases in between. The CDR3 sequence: CASSPPSRGTGNTIYF. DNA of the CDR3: TGTGCCAGCAGCCCCCCTAGCAGGGGAACTGGAAACACCATATATTTT.

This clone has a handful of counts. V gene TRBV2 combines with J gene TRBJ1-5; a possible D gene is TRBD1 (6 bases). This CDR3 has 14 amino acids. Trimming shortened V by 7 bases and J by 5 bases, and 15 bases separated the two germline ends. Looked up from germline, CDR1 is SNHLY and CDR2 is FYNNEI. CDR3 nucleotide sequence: TGTGCCAGCACTTCACAGGGTTACGATCAGCCCCAGCATTTT. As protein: CASTSQGYDQPQHF.

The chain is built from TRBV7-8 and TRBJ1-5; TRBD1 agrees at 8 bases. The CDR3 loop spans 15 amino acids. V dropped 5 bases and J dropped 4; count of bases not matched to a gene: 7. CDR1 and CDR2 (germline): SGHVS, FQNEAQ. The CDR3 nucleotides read TGTGCCAGCAGCGCCCAGGACAGGGTGAATCAGCCCCAGCATTTT. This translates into CASSAQDRVNQPQHF. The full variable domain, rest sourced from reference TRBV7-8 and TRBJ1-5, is GAGVSQSPRYKVAKRGQDVALRCDPISGHVSLFWYQQALGQGPEFLTYFQNEAQLDKSGLPSDRFFAERPEGSVSTLKIQRTQQEDSAVYLCASSAQDRVNQPQHFGDGTRLSIL.

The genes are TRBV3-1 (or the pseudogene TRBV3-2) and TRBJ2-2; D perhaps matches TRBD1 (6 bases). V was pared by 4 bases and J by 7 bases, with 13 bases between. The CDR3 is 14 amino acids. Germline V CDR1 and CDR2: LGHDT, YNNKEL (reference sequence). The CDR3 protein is CASSRVGAGGELFF. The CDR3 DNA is TGTGCCAGCAGCCGTGTGGGGGCTGGCGGGGAGCTGTTTTTT.

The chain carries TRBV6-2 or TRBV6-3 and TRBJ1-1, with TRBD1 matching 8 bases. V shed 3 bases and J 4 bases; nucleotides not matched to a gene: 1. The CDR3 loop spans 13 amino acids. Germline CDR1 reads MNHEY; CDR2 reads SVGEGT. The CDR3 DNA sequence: TGTGCCAGCAGTTATACAGGGGGCACTGAAGCTTTCTTT. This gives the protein CASSYTGGTEAFF.

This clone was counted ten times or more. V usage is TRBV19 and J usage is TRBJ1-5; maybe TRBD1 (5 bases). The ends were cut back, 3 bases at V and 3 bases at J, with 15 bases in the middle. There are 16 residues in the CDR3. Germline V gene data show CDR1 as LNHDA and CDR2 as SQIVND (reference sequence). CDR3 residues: CASSMAAGRNNQPQHF. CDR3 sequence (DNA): TGTGCCAGTAGTATGGCGGCAGGGCGAAACAATCAGCCCCAGCATTTT.

CDR3 DNA: TGCGCCAGCAGCCAGGACAGGGATAACTATGGCTACACCTTC. Translated, it gives CASSQDRDNYGYTF. The chain recombines TRBV5-1 with TRBJ1-2; 8 bases are a match to TRBD1. From germline, CDR1 is SGHRS and CDR2 YFSETQ. The CDR3 spans 14 residues. J gave up 1 base and V 4 bases, and 3 bases lay outside the gene matches.

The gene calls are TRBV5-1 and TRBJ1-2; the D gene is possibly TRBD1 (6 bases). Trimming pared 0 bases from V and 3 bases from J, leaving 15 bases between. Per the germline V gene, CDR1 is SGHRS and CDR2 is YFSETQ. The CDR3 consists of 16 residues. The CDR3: CASSLGTWGRDYGYTF. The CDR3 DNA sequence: TGCGCCAGCAGCTTGGGGACCTGGGGGCGCGACTATGGCTACACCTTC.

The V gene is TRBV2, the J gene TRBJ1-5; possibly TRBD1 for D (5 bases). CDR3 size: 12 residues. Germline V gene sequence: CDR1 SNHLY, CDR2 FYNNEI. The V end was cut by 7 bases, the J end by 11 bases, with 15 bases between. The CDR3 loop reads CASTSREGAQHF. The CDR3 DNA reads TGTGCCAGCACCAGCAGGGAAGGGGCCCAGCATTTT.

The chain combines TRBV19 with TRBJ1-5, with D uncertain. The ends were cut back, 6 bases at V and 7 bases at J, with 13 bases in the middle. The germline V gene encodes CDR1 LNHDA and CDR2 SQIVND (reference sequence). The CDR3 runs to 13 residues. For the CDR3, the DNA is TGTGCCAGTAGGTTGTCGGCGGGGCAGCCCCAGCATTTT. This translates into CASRLSAGQPQHF.

In DNA form, the CDR3 reads TGTGCCAGCAGCATGGACGGGACAGCTACTAACTATGGCTACACCTTC. Translating it yields CASSMDGTATNYGYTF. The V gene is TRBV21-1, the J gene TRBJ1-2; TRBD1, the table's D call, was not compared with the DNA. TRBV21-1 is recorded as a pseudogene. CDR3 size: 16 residues.

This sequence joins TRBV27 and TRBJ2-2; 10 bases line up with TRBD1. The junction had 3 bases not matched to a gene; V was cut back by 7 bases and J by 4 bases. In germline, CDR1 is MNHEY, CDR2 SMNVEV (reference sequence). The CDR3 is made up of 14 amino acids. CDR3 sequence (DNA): TGTGCCAGCAAAGGGACAGGGGTCACCGGGGAGCTGTTTTTT. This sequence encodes CASKGTGVTGELFF.

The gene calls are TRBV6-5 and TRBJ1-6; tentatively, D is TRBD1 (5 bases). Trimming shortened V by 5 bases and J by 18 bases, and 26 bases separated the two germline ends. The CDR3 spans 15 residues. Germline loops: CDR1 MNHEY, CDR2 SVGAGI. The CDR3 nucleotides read TGTGCCAGCAGTCCCGCCCAGACAGCAGCAGTTTGGGGCCACTTT. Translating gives CASSPAQTAAVWGHF.

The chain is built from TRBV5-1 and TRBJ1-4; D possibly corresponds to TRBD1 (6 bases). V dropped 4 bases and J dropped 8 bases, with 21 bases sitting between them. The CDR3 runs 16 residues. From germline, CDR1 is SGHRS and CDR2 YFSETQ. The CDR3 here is CASSANYRAPREKLFF. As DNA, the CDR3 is TGCGCCAGCAGCGCGAACTACAGGGCACCTAGGGAAAAACTGTTTTTT.

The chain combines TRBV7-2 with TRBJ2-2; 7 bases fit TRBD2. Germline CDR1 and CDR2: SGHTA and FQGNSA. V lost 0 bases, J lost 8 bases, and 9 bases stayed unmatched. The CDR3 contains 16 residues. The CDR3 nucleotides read TGTGCCAGCAGCTTAGCTACCGGGACTATCCAAGGGGAGCTGTTTTTT. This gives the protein CASSLATGTIQGELFF.

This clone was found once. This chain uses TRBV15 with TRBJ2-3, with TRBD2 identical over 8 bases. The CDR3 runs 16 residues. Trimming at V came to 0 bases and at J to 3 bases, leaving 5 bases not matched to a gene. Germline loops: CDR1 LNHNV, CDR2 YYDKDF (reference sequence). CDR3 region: CATSREMGGGTDTQYF. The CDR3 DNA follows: TGTGCCACCAGCAGAGAGATGGGCGGGGGGACAGATACGCAGTATTTT.

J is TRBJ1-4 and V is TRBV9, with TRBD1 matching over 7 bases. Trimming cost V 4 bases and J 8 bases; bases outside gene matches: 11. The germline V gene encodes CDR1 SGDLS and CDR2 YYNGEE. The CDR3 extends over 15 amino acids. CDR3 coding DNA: TGTGCCAGCAGCCCCCGAGGAGACAGGGACGAAAAACTGTTTTTT. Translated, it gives CASSPRGDRDEKLFF.